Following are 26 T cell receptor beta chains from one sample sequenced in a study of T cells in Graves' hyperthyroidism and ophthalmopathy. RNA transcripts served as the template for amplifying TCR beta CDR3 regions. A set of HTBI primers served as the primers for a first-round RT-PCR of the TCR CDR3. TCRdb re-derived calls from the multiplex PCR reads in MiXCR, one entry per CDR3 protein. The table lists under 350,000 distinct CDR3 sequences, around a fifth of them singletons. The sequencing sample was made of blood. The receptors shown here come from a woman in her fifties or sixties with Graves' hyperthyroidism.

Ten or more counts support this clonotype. CDR3 in amino acids: CASSEVEGRTDTQYF. CDR3 nucleotide sequence: TGTGCCAGCAGTGAAGTGGAGGGGCGGACAGATACGCAGTATTTT. This rearrangement joins TRBV2 to TRBJ2-3; TRBD2 might be the D (6 bases). The CDR3 extends over 15 amino acids. V was shortened by 1 base and J by 3 bases, with 11 bases between the two germline ends. Looked up from germline, CDR1 is SNHLY and CDR2 is FYNNEI.

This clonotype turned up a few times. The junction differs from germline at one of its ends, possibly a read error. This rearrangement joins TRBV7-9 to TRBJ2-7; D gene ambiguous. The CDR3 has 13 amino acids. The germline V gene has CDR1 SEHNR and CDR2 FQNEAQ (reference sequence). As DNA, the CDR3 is TGTGCCAGCGGCTTTGACTTCTCCTACGAGCAGTACTTC. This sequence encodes CASGFDFSYEQYF.

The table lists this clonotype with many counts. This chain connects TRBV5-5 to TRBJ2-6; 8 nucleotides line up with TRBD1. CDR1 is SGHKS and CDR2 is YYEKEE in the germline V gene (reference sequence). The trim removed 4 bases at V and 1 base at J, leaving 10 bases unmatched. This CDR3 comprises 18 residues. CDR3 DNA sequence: TGTGCCAGCAGCCCTGGGCAGGGGGCCCTTTCTGGGGCCAACGTCCTGACTTTC. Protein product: CASSPGQGALSGANVLTF. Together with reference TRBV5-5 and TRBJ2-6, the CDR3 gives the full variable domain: DAGVTQSPTHLIKTRGQQVTLRCSPISGHKSVSWYQQVLGQGPQFIFQYYEKEERGRGNFPDRFSARQFPNYSSELNVNALLLGDSALYLCASSPGQGALSGANVLTFGAGSRLTVL.

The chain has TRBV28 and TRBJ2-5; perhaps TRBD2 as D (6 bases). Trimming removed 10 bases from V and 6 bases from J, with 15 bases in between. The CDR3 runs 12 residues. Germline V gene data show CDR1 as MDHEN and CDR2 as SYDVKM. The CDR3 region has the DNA TGTGCCACCTCCGGCGGGATAAAGACCCAGTACTTC. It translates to CATSGGIKTQYF.

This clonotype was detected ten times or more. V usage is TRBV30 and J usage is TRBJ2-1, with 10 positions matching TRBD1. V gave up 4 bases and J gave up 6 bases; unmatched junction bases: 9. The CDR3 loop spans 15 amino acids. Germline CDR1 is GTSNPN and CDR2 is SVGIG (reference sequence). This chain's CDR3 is CAWNPGTGAGNEQFF. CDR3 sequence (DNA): TGTGCCTGGAACCCTGGGACAGGGGCGGGCAATGAGCAGTTCTTC.

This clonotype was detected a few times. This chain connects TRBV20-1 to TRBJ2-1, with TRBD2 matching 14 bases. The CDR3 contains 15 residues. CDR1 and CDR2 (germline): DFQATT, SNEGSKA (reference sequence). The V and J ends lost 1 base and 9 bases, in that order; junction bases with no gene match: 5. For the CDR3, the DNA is TGCAGTGCTAGAGCGGGACTAGCGGGAGTTGGTGAGCAGTTCTTC. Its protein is CSARAGLAGVGEQFF.

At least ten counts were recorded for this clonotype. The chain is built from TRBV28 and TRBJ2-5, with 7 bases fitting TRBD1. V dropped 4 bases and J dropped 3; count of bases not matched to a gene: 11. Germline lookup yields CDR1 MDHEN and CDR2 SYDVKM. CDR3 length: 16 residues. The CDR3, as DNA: TGTGCCAGCAGTTCCCCAACGGACAGGTCAAAAGAGACCCAGTACTTC. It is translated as CASSSPTDRSKETQYF.

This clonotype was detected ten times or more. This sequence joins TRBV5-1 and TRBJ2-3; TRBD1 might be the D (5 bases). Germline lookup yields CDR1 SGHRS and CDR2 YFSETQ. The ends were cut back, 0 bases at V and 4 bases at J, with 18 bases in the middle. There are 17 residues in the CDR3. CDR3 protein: CASSLDPRTRVSDTQYF. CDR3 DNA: TGCGCCAGCAGCTTGGATCCCCGGACAAGGGTCTCAGATACGCAGTATTTT. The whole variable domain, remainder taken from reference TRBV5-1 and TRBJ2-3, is KAGVTQTPRYLIKTRGQQVTLSCSPISGHRSVSWYQQTPGQGLQFLFEYFSETQRNKGNFPGRFSGRQFSNSRSEMNVSTLELGDSALYLCASSLDPRTRVSDTQYFGPGTRLTVL.

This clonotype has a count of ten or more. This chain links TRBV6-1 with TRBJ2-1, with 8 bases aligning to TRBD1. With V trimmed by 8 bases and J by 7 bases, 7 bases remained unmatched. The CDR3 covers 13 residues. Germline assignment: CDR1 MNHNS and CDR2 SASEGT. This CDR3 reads CASGTGEENEQFF. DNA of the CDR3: TGTGCCAGCGGGACAGGCGAGGAAAATGAGCAGTTCTTC.

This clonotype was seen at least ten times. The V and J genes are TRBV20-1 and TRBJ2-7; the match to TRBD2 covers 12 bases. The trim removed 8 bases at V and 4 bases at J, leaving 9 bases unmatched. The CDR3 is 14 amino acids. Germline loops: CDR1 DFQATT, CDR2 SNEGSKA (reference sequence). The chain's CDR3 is CSLPLAGGRYEQYF. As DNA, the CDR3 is TGCAGTCTCCCACTAGCGGGAGGCCGGTACGAGCAGTACTTC.

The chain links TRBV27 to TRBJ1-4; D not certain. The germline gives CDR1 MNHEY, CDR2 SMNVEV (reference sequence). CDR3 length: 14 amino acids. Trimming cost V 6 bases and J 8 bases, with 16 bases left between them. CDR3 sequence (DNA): TGTGCCAGCAGATCCTTCGGGGTCGGCGAAAAACTGTTTTTT. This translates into CASRSFGVGEKLFF.

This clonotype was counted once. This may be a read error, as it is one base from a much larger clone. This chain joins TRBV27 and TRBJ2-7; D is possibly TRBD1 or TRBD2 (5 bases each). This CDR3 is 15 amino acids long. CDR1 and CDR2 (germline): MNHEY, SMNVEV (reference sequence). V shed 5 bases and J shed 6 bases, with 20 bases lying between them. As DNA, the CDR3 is TGTGCCAGCAGTCCCCCGGGACCGTTAGCCTGCGAGCAGTACTTC. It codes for CASSPPGPLACEQYF.

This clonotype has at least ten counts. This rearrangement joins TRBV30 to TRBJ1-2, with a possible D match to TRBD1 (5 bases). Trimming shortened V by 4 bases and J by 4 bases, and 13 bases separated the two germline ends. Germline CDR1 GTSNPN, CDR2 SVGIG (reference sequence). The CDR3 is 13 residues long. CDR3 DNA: TGTGCCTGGACGACAGTCAGGAGCTATGGCTACACCTTC. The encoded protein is CAWTTVRSYGYTF.

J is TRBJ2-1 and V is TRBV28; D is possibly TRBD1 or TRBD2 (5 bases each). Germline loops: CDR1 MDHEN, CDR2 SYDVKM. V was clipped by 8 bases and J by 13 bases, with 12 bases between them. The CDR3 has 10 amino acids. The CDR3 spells CASRGTHQFF. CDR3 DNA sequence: TGTGCCAGCCGAGGGACCCATCAGTTCTTC. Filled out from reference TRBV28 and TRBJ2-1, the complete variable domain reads DVKVTQSSRYLVKRTGEKVFLECVQDMDHENMFWYRQDPGLGLRLIYFSYDVKMKEKGDIPEGYSVSREKKERFSLILESASTNQTSMYLCASRGTHQFFGPGTRLTVL.

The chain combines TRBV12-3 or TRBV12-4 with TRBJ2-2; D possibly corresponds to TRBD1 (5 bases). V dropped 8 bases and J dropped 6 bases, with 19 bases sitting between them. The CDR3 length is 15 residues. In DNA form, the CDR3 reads TGTGCCAGCGGCCTTGGGCAGGGTCGTCCCGGGGAGCTGTTTTTT. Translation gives CASGLGQGRPGELFF.

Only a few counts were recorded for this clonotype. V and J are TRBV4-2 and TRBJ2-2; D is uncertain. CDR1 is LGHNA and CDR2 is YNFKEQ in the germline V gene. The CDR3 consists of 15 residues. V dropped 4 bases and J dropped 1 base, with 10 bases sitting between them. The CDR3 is CASSPSSRNTGELFF. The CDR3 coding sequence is TGTGCCAGCAGCCCTTCGTCTAGGAACACCGGGGAGCTGTTTTTT.

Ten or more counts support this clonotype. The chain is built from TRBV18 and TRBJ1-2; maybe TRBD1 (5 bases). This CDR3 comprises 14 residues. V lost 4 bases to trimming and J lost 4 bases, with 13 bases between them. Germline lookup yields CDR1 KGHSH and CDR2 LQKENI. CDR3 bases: TGTGCCAGCTCACGGGCCAGGGAGGGCTATGGCTACACCTTC. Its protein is CASSRAREGYGYTF.

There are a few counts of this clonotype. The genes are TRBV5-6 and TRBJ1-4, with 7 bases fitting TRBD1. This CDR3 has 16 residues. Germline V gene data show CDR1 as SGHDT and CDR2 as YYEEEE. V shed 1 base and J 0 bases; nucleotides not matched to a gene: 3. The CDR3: CASSLTGVTTNEKLFF. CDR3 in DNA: TGTGCCAGCAGCTTGACAGGGGTTACAACTAATGAAAAACTGTTTTTT.

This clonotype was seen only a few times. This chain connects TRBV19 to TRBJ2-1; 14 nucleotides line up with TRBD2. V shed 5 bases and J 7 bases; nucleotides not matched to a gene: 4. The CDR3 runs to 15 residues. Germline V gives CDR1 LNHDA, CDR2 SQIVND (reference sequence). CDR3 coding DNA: TGTGCCAGTAGTGCCCGGACTAGCGGGAGGAATGAGCAGTTCTTC. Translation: CASSARTSGRNEQFF.

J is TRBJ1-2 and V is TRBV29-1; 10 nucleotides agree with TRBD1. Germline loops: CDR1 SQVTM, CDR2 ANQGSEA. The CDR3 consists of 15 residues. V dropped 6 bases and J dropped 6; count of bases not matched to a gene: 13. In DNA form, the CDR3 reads TGCAGCGTCTGGTTCCCCCGACAGGGGGCGGATGGCTACACCTTC. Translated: CSVWFPRQGADGYTF.

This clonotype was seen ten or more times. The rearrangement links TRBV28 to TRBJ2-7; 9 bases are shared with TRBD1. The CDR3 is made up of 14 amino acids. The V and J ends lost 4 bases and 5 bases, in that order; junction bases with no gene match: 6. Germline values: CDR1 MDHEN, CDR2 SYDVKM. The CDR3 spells CASSSAGTGNEQYF. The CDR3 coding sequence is TGTGCCAGCAGTTCGGCCGGGACAGGGAACGAGCAGTACTTC.

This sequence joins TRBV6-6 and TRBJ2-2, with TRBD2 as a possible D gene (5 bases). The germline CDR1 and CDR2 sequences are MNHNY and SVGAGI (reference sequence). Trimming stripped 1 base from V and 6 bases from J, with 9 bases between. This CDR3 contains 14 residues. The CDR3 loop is CASSYYEGAGELFF. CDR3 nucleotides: TGTGCCAGCAGTTACTACGAGGGAGCCGGGGAGCTGTTTTTT.

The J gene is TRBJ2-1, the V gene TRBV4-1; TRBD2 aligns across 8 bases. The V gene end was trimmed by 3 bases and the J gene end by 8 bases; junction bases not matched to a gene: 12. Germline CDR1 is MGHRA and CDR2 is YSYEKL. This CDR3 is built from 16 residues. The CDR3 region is CASSHPRSGRVDEQFF. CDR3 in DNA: TGCGCCAGCAGCCATCCCCGGAGCGGGAGAGTCGATGAGCAGTTCTTC.

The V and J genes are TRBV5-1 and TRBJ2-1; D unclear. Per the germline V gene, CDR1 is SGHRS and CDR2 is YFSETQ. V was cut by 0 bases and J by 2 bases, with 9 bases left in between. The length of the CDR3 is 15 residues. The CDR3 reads CASSLEVAPYNEQFF. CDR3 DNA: TGCGCCAGCAGCTTGGAGGTAGCCCCCTACAATGAGCAGTTCTTC.

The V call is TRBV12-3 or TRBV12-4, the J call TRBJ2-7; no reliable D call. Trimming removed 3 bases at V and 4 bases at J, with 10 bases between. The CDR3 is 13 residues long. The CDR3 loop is CASSFTPDYEQYF. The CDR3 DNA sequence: TGTGCCAGCAGTTTCACCCCGGATTACGAGCAGTACTTC.

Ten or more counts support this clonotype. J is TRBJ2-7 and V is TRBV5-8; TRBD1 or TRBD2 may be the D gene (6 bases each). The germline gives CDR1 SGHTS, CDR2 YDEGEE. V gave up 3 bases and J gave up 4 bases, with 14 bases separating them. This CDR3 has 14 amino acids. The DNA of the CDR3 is TGTGCCAGCAGCTCCGGAGGGGGGATTTACGAGCAGTACTTC. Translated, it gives CASSSGGGIYEQYF. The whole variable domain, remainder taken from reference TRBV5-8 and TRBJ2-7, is EAGVTQSPTHLIKTRGQQATLRCSPISGHTSVYWYQQALGLGLQFLLWYDEGEERNRGNFPPRFSGRQFPNYSSELNVNALELEDSALYLCASSSGGGIYEQYFGPGTRLTVT.